This TCR beta chain emerged from a study of Graves' ophthalmopathy and Graves' hyperthyroidism. CAS ≥3, NOSPECS ≥4, moderate-to-severe activity and duration under 3 months marked donors with ophthalmopathy. Other autoimmune diseases, uncontrolled infections, pregnancy or lactation excluded patients from enrollment. From fresh peripheral blood, over 9 ml in volume, the PBMCs were obtained. V was shortened by 0 bases and J by 4 bases, with 7 bases between the two germline ends. Germline V gives CDR1 SGHDT, CDR2 YYEEEE. The CDR3 length is 13 residues. Amplified TCR beta CDR3 regions were obtained using RNA transcripts as template. Second-round multiplex PCR came after first-round RT-PCR with HTBI primers. MiXCR was run by TCRdb on the multiplex PCR reads, yielding one entry per CDR3 protein. The table includes roughly 700,000 distinct CDR3 sequences, roughly two fifths detected once. This clonotype was observed many times.

The chain is built from TRBV5-6 and TRBJ1-1; maybe TRBD1 (5 bases). The sequence was obtained from an adult man with Graves' ophthalmopathy. Material for sequencing was peripheral blood. DNA of the CDR3: TGTGCCAGCAGCTTGGAACAGGTCACTGAAGCTTTCTTT. This gives the protein CASSLEQVTEAFF.